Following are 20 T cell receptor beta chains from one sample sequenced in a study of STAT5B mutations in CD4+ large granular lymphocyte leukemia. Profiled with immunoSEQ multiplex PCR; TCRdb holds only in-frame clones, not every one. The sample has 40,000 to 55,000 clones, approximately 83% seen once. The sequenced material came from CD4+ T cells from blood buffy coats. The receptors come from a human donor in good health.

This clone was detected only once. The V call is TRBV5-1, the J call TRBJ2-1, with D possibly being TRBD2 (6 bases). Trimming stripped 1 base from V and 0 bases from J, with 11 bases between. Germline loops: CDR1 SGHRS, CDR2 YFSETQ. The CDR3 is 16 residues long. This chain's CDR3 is CASSLSAGSSYNEQFF. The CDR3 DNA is TGCGCCAGCAGCTTGTCCGCGGGAAGCTCCTACAATGAGCAGTTCTTC.

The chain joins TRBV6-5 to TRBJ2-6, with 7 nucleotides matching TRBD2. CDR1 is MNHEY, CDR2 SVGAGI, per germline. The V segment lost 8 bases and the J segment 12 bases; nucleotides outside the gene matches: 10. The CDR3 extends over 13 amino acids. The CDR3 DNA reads TGTGCCAGCCGAAAAGGACTAGTTGGCGTCCTGACTTTC. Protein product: CASRKGLVGVLTF.

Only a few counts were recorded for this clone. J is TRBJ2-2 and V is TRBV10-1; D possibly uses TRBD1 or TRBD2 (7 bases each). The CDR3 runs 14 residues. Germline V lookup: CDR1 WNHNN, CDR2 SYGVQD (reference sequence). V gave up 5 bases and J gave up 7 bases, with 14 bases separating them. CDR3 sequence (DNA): TGCGCCAGCAGTCGAACAGGGGAGGGCGGGGAGCTGTTTTTT. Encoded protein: CASSRTGEGGELFF.

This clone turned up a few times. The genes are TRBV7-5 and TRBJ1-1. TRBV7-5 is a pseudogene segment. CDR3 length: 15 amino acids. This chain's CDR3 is CVRSFKGGRNTEAFF. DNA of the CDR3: TGTGTCAGAAGCTTCAAGGGAGGGAGGAACACTGAAGCTTTCTTT.

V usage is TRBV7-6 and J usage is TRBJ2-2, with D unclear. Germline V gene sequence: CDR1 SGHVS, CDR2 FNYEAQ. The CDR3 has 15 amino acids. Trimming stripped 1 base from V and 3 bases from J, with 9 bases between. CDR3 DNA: TGTGCCAGCAGCTTAGGGTCTACTTACACCGGGGAGCTGTTTTTT. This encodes CASSLGSTYTGELFF.

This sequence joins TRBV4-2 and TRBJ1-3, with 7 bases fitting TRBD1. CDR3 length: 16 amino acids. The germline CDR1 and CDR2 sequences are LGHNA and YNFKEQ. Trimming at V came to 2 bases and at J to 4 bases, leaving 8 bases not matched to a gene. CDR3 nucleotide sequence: TGTGCCAGCAGCCAATCTCGACAGGGTCGAGGAAACACCATATATTTT. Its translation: CASSQSRQGRGNTIYF.

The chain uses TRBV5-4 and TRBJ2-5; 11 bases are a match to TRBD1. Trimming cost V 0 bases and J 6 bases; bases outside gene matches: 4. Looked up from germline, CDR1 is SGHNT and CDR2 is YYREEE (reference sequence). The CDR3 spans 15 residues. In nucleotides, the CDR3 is TGTGCCAGCAGCTTGGGGACAGGGGGCGCAAAGACCCAGTACTTC. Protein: CASSLGTGGAKTQYF.

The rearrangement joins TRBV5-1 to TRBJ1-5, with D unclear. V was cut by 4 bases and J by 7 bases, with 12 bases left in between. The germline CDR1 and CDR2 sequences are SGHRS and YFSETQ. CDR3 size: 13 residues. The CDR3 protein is CASSVEGGQPQHF. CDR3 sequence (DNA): TGCGCCAGCAGCGTAGAGGGAGGACAGCCCCAGCATTTT.

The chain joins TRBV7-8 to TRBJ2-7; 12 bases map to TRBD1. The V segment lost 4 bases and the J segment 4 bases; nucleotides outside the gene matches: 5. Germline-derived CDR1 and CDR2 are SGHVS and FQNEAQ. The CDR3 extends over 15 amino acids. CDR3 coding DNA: TGTGCCAGCAGCTCGGGACAGGGGGCCGGGTACGAGCAGTACTTC. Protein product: CASSSGQGAGYEQYF.

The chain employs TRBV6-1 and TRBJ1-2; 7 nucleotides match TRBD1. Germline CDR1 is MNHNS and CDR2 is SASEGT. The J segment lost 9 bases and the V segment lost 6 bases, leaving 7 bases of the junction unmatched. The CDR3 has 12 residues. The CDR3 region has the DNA TGTGCCAGCAGCAACGGGGACAGCCGCTACACCTTC. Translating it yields CASSNGDSRYTF.

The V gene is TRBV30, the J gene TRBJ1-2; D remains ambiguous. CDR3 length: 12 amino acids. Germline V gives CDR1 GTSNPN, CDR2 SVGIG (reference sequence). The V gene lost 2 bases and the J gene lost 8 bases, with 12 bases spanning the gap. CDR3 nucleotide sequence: TGTGCCTGGAGTCCCCCCGCCGGCGGCTACACCTTC. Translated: CAWSPPAGGYTF. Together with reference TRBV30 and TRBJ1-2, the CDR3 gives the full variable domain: SQTIHQWPATLVQPVGSPLSLECTVEGTSNPNLYWYRQAAGRGLQLLFYSVGIGQISSEVPQNLSASRPQDRQFILSSKKLLLSDSGFYLCAWSPPAGGYTFGSGTRLTVV.

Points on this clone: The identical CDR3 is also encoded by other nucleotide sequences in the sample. The CDR3 DNA sequence: TGTGCCAGCAGCCAAGAGAGGAACACTGAAGCTTTCTTT. It encodes CASSQERNTEAFF. This sequence joins TRBV4-2 and TRBJ1-1; D remains ambiguous. The CDR3 runs to 13 residues. V was clipped by 0 bases and J by 1 base, with 3 bases between them. Germline V gene data show CDR1 as LGHNA and CDR2 as YNFKEQ.

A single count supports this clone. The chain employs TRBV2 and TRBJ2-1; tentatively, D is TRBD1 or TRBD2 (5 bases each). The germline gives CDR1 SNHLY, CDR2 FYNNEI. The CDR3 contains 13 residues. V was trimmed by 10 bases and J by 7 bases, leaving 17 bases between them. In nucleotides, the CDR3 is TGTGCCACAAAAACGGGGCCTGGTAATGAGCAGTTCTTC. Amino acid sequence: CATKTGPGNEQFF.

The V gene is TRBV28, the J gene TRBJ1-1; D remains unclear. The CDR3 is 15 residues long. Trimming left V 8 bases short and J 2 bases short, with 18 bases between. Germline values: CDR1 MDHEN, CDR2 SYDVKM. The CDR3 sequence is CASPPSTLINTEAFF. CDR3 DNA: TGTGCCAGCCCCCCCAGTACCCTTATTAACACTGAAGCTTTCTTT.

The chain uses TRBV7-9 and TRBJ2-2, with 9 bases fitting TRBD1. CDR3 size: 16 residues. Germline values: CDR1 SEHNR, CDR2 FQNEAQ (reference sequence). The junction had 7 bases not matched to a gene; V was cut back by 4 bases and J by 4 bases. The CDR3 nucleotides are TGTGCCAGCAGCTACAGGGGGCGAGGCGGCACCGGGGAGCTGTTTTTT. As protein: CASSYRGRGGTGELFF.

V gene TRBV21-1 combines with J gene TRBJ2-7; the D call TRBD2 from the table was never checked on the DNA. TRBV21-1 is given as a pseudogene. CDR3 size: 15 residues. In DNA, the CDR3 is TGTGCCAGCAGCAAAAAAAAGGTTACTACCTACGAGCAGTACTTC. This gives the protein CASSKKKVTTYEQYF.

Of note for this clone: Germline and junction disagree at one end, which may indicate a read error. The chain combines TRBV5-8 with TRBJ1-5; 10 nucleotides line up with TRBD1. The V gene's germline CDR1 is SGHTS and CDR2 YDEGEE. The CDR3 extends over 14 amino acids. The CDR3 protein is CASTLGTGDQPQHF. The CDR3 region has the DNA TGTGCCAGCACCTTGGGGACAGGGGATCAGCCCCAGCATTTT.

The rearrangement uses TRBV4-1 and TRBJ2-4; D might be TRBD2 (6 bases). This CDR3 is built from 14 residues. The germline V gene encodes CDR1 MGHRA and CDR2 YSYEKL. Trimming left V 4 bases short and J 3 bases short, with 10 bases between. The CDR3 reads CASSPGDRKNIQYF. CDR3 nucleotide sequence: TGCGCCAGCAGCCCGGGGGACCGCAAAAACATTCAGTACTTC.

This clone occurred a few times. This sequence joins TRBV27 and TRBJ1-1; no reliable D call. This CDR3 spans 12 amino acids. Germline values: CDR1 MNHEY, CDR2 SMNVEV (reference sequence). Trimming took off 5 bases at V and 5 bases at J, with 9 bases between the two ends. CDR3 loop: CASSRFGTEAFF. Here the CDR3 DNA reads TGTGCCAGCAGTCGTTTTGGAACTGAAGCTTTCTTT.

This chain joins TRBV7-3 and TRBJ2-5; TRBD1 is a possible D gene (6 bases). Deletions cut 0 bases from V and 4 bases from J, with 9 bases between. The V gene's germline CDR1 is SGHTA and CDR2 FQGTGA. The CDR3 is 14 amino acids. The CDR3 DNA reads TGTGCCAGCAGCTTAACGGGGGCTTCAGAGACCCAGTACTTC. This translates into CASSLTGASETQYF.